This T cell receptor (beta chain) is drawn from a study of graft-versus-host responses after intestinal transplantation. Background on the study: Anti-thymocyte globulin induction, then tacrolimus and steroids for 3 to 4 years, went to all recipients.

Profiled with immunoSEQ multiplex PCR; TCRdb holds only in-frame clones, not every one. The sample contains over 100,000 clones, roughly 95% of which appear only once. With respect to this clone: The antigen is not known.

Study results and limitations: Detected in recipient marrow were GvH clones, some of which were first observed in ileum or blood. When patients had graft-donor T cell macrochimerism, their allografts held high graft-versus-host to host-versus-graft clonal ratios.

The sequenced sample was unstimulated CD8+ T cells sorted from spleen or lymph node cells, obtained before intestinal transplant. The receptor was isolated from a human donor who received an intestinal transplant.

CDR3 residues: CASSATSGRTYNEQFF. CDR3 DNA sequence: TGCGCCAGCAGCGCGACTAGCGGGAGGACCTACAATGAGCAGTTCTTC. The J gene is TRBJ2-1, the V gene TRBV5-1, with 13 bases identical to TRBD2. The CDR3 runs 16 residues. The V gene's germline CDR1 is SGHRS and CDR2 YFSETQ. V lost 4 bases to trimming and J lost 2 bases; unmatched junction nucleotides: 3.